The 23 T cell receptor beta chains listed next were all sequenced from one sample in a study of blood T cell repertoires in COVID-19. Measured with immunoSEQ multiplex PCR; TCRdb has only the in-frame clones, and not every one. The sample has 150,000 to 200,000 clones, roughly four fifths seen once. The sequenced sample consisted of PBMCs or T cells enriched from blood (not recorded which). Every receptor here comes from a man in his forties or fifties who had recovered from COVID-19.

J is TRBJ2-7 and V is TRBV5-5; 13 nucleotides align to TRBD2. CDR1 and CDR2 (germline): SGHKS, YYEKEE (reference sequence). The CDR3 consists of 17 residues. Unmatched junction bases numbered 6, after V lost 3 bases and J lost 0 bases. The chain's CDR3 is CASSSGTSGTSSYEQYV. The CDR3, as DNA: TGTGCCAGCAGCTCCGGGACTAGCGGGACTAGCTCCTACGAGCAGTACGTC.

The CDR3 region has the DNA TGCGCCAGCAGCCAAGCAGGGGCGGGTAACTATGGCTACACCTTC. As protein: CASSQAGAGNYGYTF. The chain uses TRBV4-3 and TRBJ1-2, with a tentative D call TRBD1 (6 bases). The V gene lost 1 base and the J gene lost 1 base, with 10 bases spanning the gap. The germline CDR1 and CDR2 sequences are LGHNA and YSLEER. CDR3 length: 15 residues.

The CDR3 bases are TGCGCCAGCAGCTTTCCAGGGGGCGGCGAGCAGTACTTC. The encoded protein is CASSFPGGGEQYF. This sequence joins TRBV5-1 and TRBJ2-7; 8 positions match TRBD1. V was clipped by 2 bases and J by 6 bases; unmatched bases: 4. Germline V lookup: CDR1 SGHRS, CDR2 YFSETQ. The CDR3 consists of 13 residues. Full variable domain (remainder filled in from reference TRBV5-1 and TRBJ2-7): KAGVTQTPRYLIKTRGQQVTLSCSPISGHRSVSWYQQTPGQGLQFLFEYFSETQRNKGNFPGRFSGRQFSNSRSEMNVSTLELGDSALYLCASSFPGGGEQYFGPGTRLTVT.

CDR3 loop: CASVGLLRKTQYF. CDR3 DNA sequence: TGCGCCAGCGTGGGACTGCTAAGGAAGACCCAGTACTTC. The chain uses TRBV10-2 and TRBJ2-5; the D gene is possibly TRBD2 (6 bases). Trimming removed 8 bases at V and 6 bases at J, with 16 bases between. Germline V gene lookup returns CDR1 WSHSY and CDR2 SAAADI. The CDR3 is 13 amino acids.

This chain connects TRBV14 to TRBJ2-2, with D hard to call. V was trimmed by 4 bases and J by 1 base, leaving 7 bases between them. The germline CDR1 and CDR2 sequences are SGHDN and FVKESK. The CDR3 spans 14 residues. The CDR3 loop is CASSRTVNTGELFF. The CDR3 nucleotides read TGTGCCAGCAGCCGTACGGTGAACACCGGGGAGCTGTTTTTT.

The chain has TRBV7-2 and TRBJ2-1; D is perhaps TRBD2 (5 bases). Trimming removed 4 bases at V and 2 bases at J, with 15 bases between. Germline CDR1 and CDR2: SGHTA and FQGNSA. This CDR3 is 16 amino acids long. In DNA form, the CDR3 reads TGTGCCAGCAGCTACCAGTCGAGGGTAACCTACAATGAGCAGTTCTTC. Translating gives CASSYQSRVTYNEQFF.

The rearrangement uses TRBV7-9 and TRBJ2-3; D may be TRBD2 (5 bases). V gave up 3 bases and J gave up 2 bases, with 15 bases separating them. This CDR3 contains 16 residues. Germline CDR1 SEHNR, CDR2 FQNEAQ (reference sequence). As DNA, the CDR3 is TGTGCCAGCAGCTTGTCGACCAGCGGACCCACAGATACGCAGTATTTT. Residues: CASSLSTSGPTDTQYF.

The V call is TRBV5-6, the J call TRBJ2-1; weak D call: TRBD2 (5 bases). CDR3 length: 17 amino acids. Deletions cut 3 bases from V and 7 bases from J, with 23 bases between. CDR1 is SGHDT and CDR2 is YYEEEE in the germline V gene. The CDR3 bases are TGTGCCAGCAGCTCCTACTTACTAGGATTTCAGCTAAATGAGCAGTTCTTC. It translates to CASSSYLLGFQLNEQFF.

The chain is built from TRBV2 and TRBJ1-5; no definite D call. The CDR3 loop spans 14 amino acids. Germline CDR1 SNHLY, CDR2 FYNNEI. Between the trimmed V and J ends, which lost 3 bases and 6 bases, there was a span of 12 bases. The CDR3 DNA reads TGTGCCAGCAGTGAGAGGGTTTACGGTCAGCCCCAGCATTTT. As protein: CASSERVYGQPQHF. The full variable domain, completed using reference TRBV2 and TRBJ1-5, is EPEVTQTPSHQVTQMGQEVILRCVPISNHLYFYWYRQILGQKVEFLVSFYNNEISEKSEIFDDQFSVERPDGSNFTLKIRSTKLEDSAMYFCASSERVYGQPQHFGDGTRLSIL.

This chain connects TRBV19 to TRBJ2-2; a weak D match, TRBD1 (5 bases). The CDR3 runs to 16 residues. Trimming stripped 5 bases from V and 4 bases from J, with 17 bases between. CDR1 is LNHDA and CDR2 is SQIVND in the germline V gene (reference sequence). CDR3 DNA sequence: TGTGCCAGTAGTCCTTTAGGGGTAAGACTCACCGGGGAGCTGTTTTTT. Residues: CASSPLGVRLTGELFF.

In nucleotides, the CDR3 is TGTGCCAGTAGAGGTGACCGACGAAGGGATACGCAGTATTTT. Translation gives CASRGDRRRDTQYF. The chain combines TRBV2 with TRBJ2-3; D unclear. The CDR3 runs to 14 residues. CDR1 and CDR2 (germline): SNHLY, FYNNEI. Trimming pared 9 bases from V and 6 bases from J, leaving 19 bases between.

The V call is TRBV6-1, the J call TRBJ1-6, with unresolved D. The CDR3 contains 16 residues. Germline V CDR1 and CDR2: MNHNS, SASEGT. Trimming took 4 bases from V and 0 from J, leaving 10 bases between them. CDR3 coding DNA: TGTGCCAGCAGTGCCGGCGGGAGCTCCTATAATTCACCCCTCCACTTT. This codes for CASSAGGSSYNSPLHF.

This clone was seen just once. The gene calls are TRBV28 and TRBJ1-2; 8 nucleotides align to TRBD1. CDR1 and CDR2 from the germline V gene are MDHEN and SYDVKM. The length of the CDR3 is 14 residues. V trimming: 4 bases; J trimming: 5 bases; junction bases outside the gene matches: 6. CDR3 region: CASSSLDREYGYTF. CDR3 coding DNA: TGTGCCAGCAGTTCCCTGGACAGGGAGTATGGCTACACCTTC.

This clone was seen a single time. V gene TRBV27 combines with J gene TRBJ1-2; 7 bases map to TRBD1. CDR3 length: 15 residues. Losses at the gene ends were 7 bases for V and 4 bases for J; bases not matched to a gene: 12. Germline V CDR1 and CDR2: MNHEY, SMNVEV (reference sequence). The CDR3, as DNA: TGTGCCAGCACCTTCAACCCGACAGGGATCTATGGCTACACCTTC. Protein sequence: CASTFNPTGIYGYTF.

The chain couples TRBV9 to TRBJ1-4, with 10 bases matching TRBD1. The length of the CDR3 is 17 residues. Germline V gene lookup returns CDR1 SGDLS and CDR2 YYNGEE. V dropped 5 bases and J dropped 1; count of bases not matched to a gene: 8. CDR3 DNA sequence: TGTGCCAGCAGTGACGGGACAGGGGTAGGAACTAATGAAAAACTGTTTTTT. Translating it yields CASSDGTGVGTNEKLFF.

The chain recombines TRBV29-1 with TRBJ1-1, with D perhaps TRBD1 (6 bases). This CDR3 is 13 amino acids long. Germline V gives CDR1 SQVTM, CDR2 ANQGSEA. V was clipped by 8 bases and J by 5 bases, with 18 bases between them. The CDR3 DNA reads TGCAGCACACGGACAGATTCCCTTACTGAAGCTTTCTTT. Translated: CSTRTDSLTEAFF.

A few counts support this clone. The CDR3 coding sequence is TGTGCCATCAGAGGGGGCCGGGACACTGAAGCTTTCTTT. Its protein is CAIRGGRDTEAFF. This chain connects TRBV10-3 to TRBJ1-1, with 7 bases fitting TRBD1. The CDR3 is 13 residues long. Trimming removed 6 bases from V and 3 bases from J; junction bases left unmatched: 4. Germline V lookup: CDR1 ENHRY, CDR2 SYGVKD.

The rearrangement joins TRBV5-1 to TRBJ2-6; D gene ambiguous. The CDR3 consists of 15 residues. Germline lookup yields CDR1 SGHRS and CDR2 YFSETQ. Trimming cost V 1 base and J 4 bases, with 9 bases left between them. The DNA of the CDR3 is TGCGCCAGCAGCTTGTCGGTCGTGGGGGCCAACGTCCTGACTTTC. Amino acids: CASSLSVVGANVLTF.

This rearrangement joins TRBV4-3 to TRBJ2-1; 10 bases agree with TRBD2. The CDR3 is 19 residues long. Germline CDR1 LGHNA, CDR2 YSLEER. The V gene end was trimmed by 0 bases and the J gene end by 1 base; junction bases not matched to a gene: 9. CDR3 loop: CASSQEAASGSLSYNEQFF. Written as DNA, the CDR3 is TGCGCCAGCAGCCAAGAGGCGGCTAGCGGGAGTTTGTCCTACAATGAGCAGTTCTTC.

The rearrangement links TRBV30 to TRBJ2-1; D is unresolved. Germline V lookup: CDR1 GTSNPN, CDR2 SVGIG (reference sequence). V was shortened by 1 base and J by 0 bases, with 10 bases between the two germline ends. CDR3 length: 15 amino acids. CDR3 residues: CAWSGVESSYNEQFF. The CDR3 DNA reads TGTGCCTGGAGTGGAGTAGAGAGCTCCTACAATGAGCAGTTCTTC.

This rearrangement joins TRBV6-1 to TRBJ2-3; 8 bases line up with TRBD2. Germline V gene sequence: CDR1 MNHNS, CDR2 SASEGT. Germline trimming cut 2 bases from V and 2 bases from J; bases unmatched to any gene: 3. This CDR3 is built from 15 residues. For the CDR3, the DNA is TGTGCCAGCAGTGAATTTAGCGGGAACACAGATACGCAGTATTTT. Translated, it gives CASSEFSGNTDTQYF.

This clone has only one observation. This rearrangement joins TRBV9 to TRBJ2-1; 8 bases line up with TRBD1. Per the germline V gene, CDR1 is SGDLS and CDR2 is YYNGEE. J lost 2 bases, V lost 0 bases, and 1 base had no gene match. The length of the CDR3 is 15 residues. The DNA for the CDR3 is TGTGCCAGCAGCGTAGGGGACAGGACCTACAATGAGCAGTTCTTC. This sequence encodes CASSVGDRTYNEQFF.

V is TRBV5-1 and J is TRBJ2-2, with 12 bases fitting TRBD2. V lost 4 bases to trimming and J lost 2 bases; unmatched junction nucleotides: 3. The CDR3 loop spans 16 amino acids. Germline V gene lookup returns CDR1 SGHRS and CDR2 YFSETQ. CDR3 nucleotides: TGCGCCAGCAGCCCTAGCGGGAGGGGTAACACCGGGGAGCTGTTTTTT. Translation gives CASSPSGRGNTGELFF. Full variable domain (outside the CDR3, taken from reference TRBV5-1 and TRBJ2-2): KAGVTQTPRYLIKTRGQQVTLSCSPISGHRSVSWYQQTPGQGLQFLFEYFSETQRNKGNFPGRFSGRQFSNSRSEMNVSTLELGDSALYLCASSPSGRGNTGELFFGEGSRLTVL.